A single sample gave rise to the 10 T cell receptor beta chains below, sequenced in a study of regulatory T cells in long-lasting Graves disease. Arm-PCR of CDR3 regions and iRepertoire HTBI primers were used to build TCR beta libraries. One entry per CDR3 protein, called by TCRdb with MiXCR from the multiplex PCR reads. The table records over 450,000 distinct CDR3 sequences, roughly 21% of them present only once. Time point denoted: persistent/refractory GD, antithyroid drugs over 5 years with positive TRAb. After RNA was extracted from PBMCs, the TCR library was made from it. The specimen comprised peripheral blood mononuclear cells (PBMCs), sampled when the disease was refractory, from a patient treated with antithyroid drugs. The receptors stem from a female donor with Graves disease.

V gene TRBV19 combines with J gene TRBJ2-7; D not resolved. This CDR3 spans 14 amino acids. The germline V and J ends were trimmed by 0 bases and 4 bases, with 10 bases remaining between them. CDR1 and CDR2 (germline): LNHDA, SQIVND (reference sequence). The CDR3 spells CASSIDGSWYEQYF. CDR3 nucleotide sequence: TGTGCCAGTAGTATAGACGGGTCTTGGTACGAGCAGTACTTC.

This clonotype was observed many times. This chain links TRBV12-3 or TRBV12-4 with TRBJ2-5; 8 bases are shared with TRBD2. The length of the CDR3 is 13 residues. With 5 bases clipped from V and 1 base from J, the junction kept 0 bases outside the gene matches. The CDR3 is CASSTSGQETQYF. CDR3 bases: TGTGCCAGCAGTACTAGCGGCCAAGAGACCCAGTACTTC.

This clonotype has ten or more counts. V is TRBV12-3 or TRBV12-4 and J is TRBJ1-2; 8 bases line up with TRBD1. With 5 bases clipped from V and 4 bases from J, the junction kept 9 bases outside the gene matches. This CDR3 has 15 residues. The CDR3 region has the DNA TGTGCCAGCAGTCGGATACCCGACAGGGGCTATGGCTACACCTTC. This sequence encodes CASSRIPDRGYGYTF.

There are many counts of this clonotype. The chain recombines TRBV6-2 or TRBV6-3 with TRBJ1-6, with 11 bases matching TRBD1. V gave up 7 bases and J gave up 4 bases; unmatched junction bases: 6. CDR3 size: 16 residues. Germline V gives CDR1 MNHEY, CDR2 SVGEGT. The CDR3 DNA sequence: TGTGCCAGCACCGAGGGACAGGGGGGGTATAATTCACCCCTCCACTTT. Its protein product is CASTEGQGGYNSPLHF.

This clonotype was seen more than once but under ten times. This rearrangement joins TRBV27 to TRBJ1-1; no reliable D call. CDR1 and CDR2 (germline): MNHEY, SMNVEV (reference sequence). This CDR3 has 13 amino acids. The V and J ends lost 2 bases and 3 bases respectively, with 7 bases between them. CDR3 loop: CASSLGVYTEAFF. The CDR3 nucleotides read TGTGCCAGCAGTTTAGGAGTATACACTGAAGCTTTCTTT.

This clonotype was counted many times. J is TRBJ2-7 and V is TRBV6-1; possibly TRBD1 for D (5 bases). Germline V gene data show CDR1 as MNHNS and CDR2 as SASEGT. CDR3 length: 14 amino acids. V lost 9 bases and J 3 bases, leaving 18 bases between the germline ends. The CDR3 loop is CASSKDSSNYEQYF. The CDR3 DNA reads as TGTGCCAGTTCGAAAGACAGTTCCAACTACGAGCAGTACTTC.

The J gene is TRBJ1-1, the V gene TRBV29-1, with 8 bases that match TRBD1. The CDR3 covers 13 residues. Per the germline V gene, CDR1 is SQVTM and CDR2 is ANQGSEA. With 4 bases clipped from V and 4 bases from J, the junction kept 5 bases outside the gene matches. CDR3 DNA sequence: TGCAGCGTTGCGGAACAGGGGGTCACTGAAGCTTTCTTT. This translates into CSVAEQGVTEAFF.

This clonotype was seen many times. The rearrangement uses TRBV25-1 and TRBJ1-1, with TRBD1 matching over 11 bases. The CDR3 is 17 residues long. Trimming removed 3 bases from V and 5 bases from J; junction bases left unmatched: 11. Per the germline V gene, CDR1 is MGHDK and CDR2 is SYGVNS. The CDR3 bases are TGTGCCAGCAGTGAGGACAGGGGGCCGTCTTTGGGGACTGAAGCTTTCTTT. It specifies CASSEDRGPSLGTEAFF.

There are many counts of this clonotype. This rearrangement joins TRBV6-1 to TRBJ2-2, with 7 bases that match TRBD1. Germline CDR1 MNHNS, CDR2 SASEGT. The CDR3 runs to 13 residues. V gave up 9 bases and J gave up 6 bases; unmatched junction bases: 7. This CDR3 reads CASATGPPGELFF. The CDR3 region has the DNA TGTGCCAGTGCGACAGGGCCCCCCGGGGAGCTGTTTTTT.

The chain has TRBV11-2 and TRBJ2-1; D call uncertain. The V end was cut by 8 bases, the J end by 0 bases, with 14 bases between. This CDR3 contains 15 residues. The germline V gene encodes CDR1 SGHAT and CDR2 FQNNGV. In DNA, the CDR3 is TGTGCCAGCTCCCTAGAGAGCCCCTCCTACAATGAGCAGTTCTTC. The encoded protein is CASSLESPSYNEQFF.